This T cell receptor beta chain was captured by sequencing in a study of identical twins. TCRdb used MiXCR to reprocess the 5' RACE reads, holding one entry per CDR3 protein. Altogether 550,000 to 700,000 distinct CDR3 sequences are present, roughly 9.5% being singletons, with the ten largest covering more than 2.5%. This clonotype was seen repeatedly, ten times or more. V lost 3 bases, J lost 3 bases, and 4 bases stayed unmatched. Germline V gene sequence: CDR1 KGHSH, CDR2 LQKENI. The CDR3 consists of 16 residues. These data are also associated with another study on yellow fever vaccine responses in identical twins.

The source is a woman between 18 and 29 years old in good health. Sequenced material: PBMCs. The chain is built from TRBV18 and TRBJ2-1; TRBD2 matches at 11 bases. CDR3 nucleotide sequence: TGTGCCAGCTCACCTTCTCTAGCGGGAGGCTACAATGAGCAGTTCTTC. Translation gives CASSPSLAGGYNEQFF.